This TCR beta chain was identified in a study of T cell repertoires in cytomegalovirus infection. Study summary: Both CMV infection and a matching HLA type were indicated by public TCR beta signatures. Study-level results: CMV-specific HLA-C-restricted TCR beta clonotypes dominated the ex vivo response. Summed public TCR beta family frequency identified CMV carriers bearing the relevant HLA.

V shed 6 bases and J 0 bases; nucleotides not matched to a gene: 3. Germline CDR1 and CDR2: DFQATT and SNEGSKA (reference sequence). The CDR3 loop spans 15 amino acids. Each CDR3 protein gets one entry after TCRdb re-called the reads with MiXCR. This sample has some 110,000 distinct CDR3 sequences, with 9.5% to 13% found just once. This clonotype appeared a few times. Antigen unknown. J is TRBJ2-3 and V is TRBV20-1; the match to TRBD2 covers 13 bases. The sequence was obtained from a human donor in good health (CMV status not recorded). Some clones in this sample may be carry-over from other donors' samples. Sequencing was performed on PBMCs, sequenced either directly or after in vitro stimulation (not recorded which). In DNA form, the CDR3 reads TGCAGTGCGGGGGGACTAGCGGGAAGCACAGATACGCAGTATTTT. Translating it yields CSAGGLAGSTDTQYF.